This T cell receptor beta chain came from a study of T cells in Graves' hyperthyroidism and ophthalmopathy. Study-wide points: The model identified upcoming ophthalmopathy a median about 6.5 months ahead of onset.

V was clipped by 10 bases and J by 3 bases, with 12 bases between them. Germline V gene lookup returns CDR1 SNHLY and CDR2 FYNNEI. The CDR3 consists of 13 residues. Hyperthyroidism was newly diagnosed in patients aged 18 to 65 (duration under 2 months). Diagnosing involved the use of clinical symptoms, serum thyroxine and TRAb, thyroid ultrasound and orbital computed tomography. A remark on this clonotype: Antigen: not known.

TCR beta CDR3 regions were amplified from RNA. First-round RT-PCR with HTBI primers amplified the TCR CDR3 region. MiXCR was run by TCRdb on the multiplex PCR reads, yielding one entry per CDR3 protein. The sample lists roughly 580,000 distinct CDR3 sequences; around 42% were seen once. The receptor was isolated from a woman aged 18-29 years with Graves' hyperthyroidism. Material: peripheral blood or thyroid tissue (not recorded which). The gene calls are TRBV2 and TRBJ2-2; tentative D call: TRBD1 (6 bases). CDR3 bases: TGTGCCAACGGGCGGACAGACACCGGGGAGCTGTTTTTT. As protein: CANGRTDTGELFF.